This T cell receptor beta chain was obtained from a study of T cell changes during pregnancy in multiple sclerosis (dated by TCRdb to the late 2010s). About the investigation overall: In women with multiple sclerosis, the researchers looked at how the T cell repertoire shifted as pregnancy progressed.

CDR1 and CDR2 were assigned from the germline V gene as MGHRA and YSYEKL. V is pared back by 4 bases and J by 7 bases, with 11 bases lying between the germline termini. Counted from cysteine to phenylalanine, this CDR3 has 13 amino acids. The retained sequence is limited to the CDR3, 39 bases, with the frame set at the first base. The library was obtained by the immunoSEQ multiplex PCR assay. This immuneACCESS table, as held by TCRdb, lists in-frame sequences with V and J called but not all clones. Of the missing ones, under half trace to an unresolved V gene in checked studies; the others have no known cause. In all, the sample holds over 80,000 clones, and just over 90% of those were seen once. The ten top clones hold about 1.4% of the sample. With regard to this clone: This receptor's antigen is unknown. Base qualities were left out, and no much larger clone turns up one base away.

Material: peripheral blood, obtained in the third trimester of pregnancy. This TCR derives from a female donor in good health, enrolled as a control in a pregnancy study. This chain joins TRBV4-1 to TRBJ2-1; 5 matching bases give a weak D call of TRBD2. The CDR3 reads CASSPYSENEQFF. Here is the DNA: TGCGCCAGCAGCCCCTATAGCGAGAATGAGCAGTTCTTC.